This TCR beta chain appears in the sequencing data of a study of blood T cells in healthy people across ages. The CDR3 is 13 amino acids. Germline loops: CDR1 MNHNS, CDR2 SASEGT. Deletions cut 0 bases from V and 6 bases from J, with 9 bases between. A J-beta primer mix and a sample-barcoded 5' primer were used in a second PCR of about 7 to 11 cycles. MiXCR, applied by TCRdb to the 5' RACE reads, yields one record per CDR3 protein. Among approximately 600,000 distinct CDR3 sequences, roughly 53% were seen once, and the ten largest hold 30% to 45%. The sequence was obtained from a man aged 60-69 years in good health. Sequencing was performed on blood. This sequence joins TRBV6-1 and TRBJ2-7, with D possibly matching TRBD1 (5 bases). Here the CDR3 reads CASSEAQGAEQYF. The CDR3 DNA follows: TGTGCCAGCAGTGAAGCACAAGGGGCCGAGCAGTACTTC.